This paragraph reports one T cell receptor (beta chain). The CDR3 consists of 15 residues. Germline-derived CDR1 and CDR2 are ENHRY and SYGVKD. V trimming: 2 bases; J trimming: 1 base; junction bases outside the gene matches: 0. TCRdb's table, derived via immunoSEQ multiplex PCR, lists solely in-frame clones and lacks some. The repertoire holds about 130,000 clones, almost 85% seen once, with approximately 12% in the top ten. The record originates from a study of blood T cell repertoires in COVID-19. Study details: Both acute and convalescent COVID-19 samples were obtained from the United States, Italy and Spain.

The specimen was peripheral blood. This TCR was recovered from a woman aged 30 to 39 who had recovered from COVID-19. The chain links TRBV10-3 to TRBJ2-3; TRBD2 aligns across 10 bases. The CDR3 nucleotides are TGTGCCATCAGTGAGGGACTAGCGGGCACAGATACGCAGTATTTT. Amino acids: CAISEGLAGTDTQYF.